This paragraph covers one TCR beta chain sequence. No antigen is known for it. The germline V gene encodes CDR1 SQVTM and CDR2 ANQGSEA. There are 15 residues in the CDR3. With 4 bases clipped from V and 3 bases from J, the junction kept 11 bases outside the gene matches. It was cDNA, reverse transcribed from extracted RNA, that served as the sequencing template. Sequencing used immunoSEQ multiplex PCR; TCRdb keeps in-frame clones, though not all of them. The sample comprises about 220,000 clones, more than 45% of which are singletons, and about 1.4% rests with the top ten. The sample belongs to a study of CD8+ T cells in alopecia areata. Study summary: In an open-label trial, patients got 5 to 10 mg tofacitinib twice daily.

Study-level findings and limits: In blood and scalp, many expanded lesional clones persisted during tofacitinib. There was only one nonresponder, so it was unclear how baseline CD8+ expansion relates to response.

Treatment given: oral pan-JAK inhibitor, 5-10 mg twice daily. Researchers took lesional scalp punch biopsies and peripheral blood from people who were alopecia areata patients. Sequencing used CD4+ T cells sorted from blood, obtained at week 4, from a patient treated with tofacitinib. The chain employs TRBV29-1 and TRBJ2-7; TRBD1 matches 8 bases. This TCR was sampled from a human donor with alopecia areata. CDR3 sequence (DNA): TGCAGCGTTGGCTACCCGGGACAGGATATCTACGAGCAGTACTTC. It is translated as CSVGYPGQDIYEQYF.